The rows below give T cell receptor beta chains drawn from one sample of a study of blood T cell repertoires in COVID-19. Repertoires were generated with immunoSEQ multiplex PCR, while TCRdb's copy carries only in-frame clones and drops some. The top ten hold 26% of the sample, which has about 190,000 clones, 75% to 80% seen once. Sequencing was performed on peripheral blood. All receptors come from a woman aged 70-85 years with acute or convalescent COVID-19. Each CDR3 is given with its conserved first and last residue. Fields, in order: clone size, V gene, D gene, J gene, CDR3 protein, CDR3 DNA. A D gene is named only where the DNA matches it firmly. Where a row states a size, it is once, few, many or the class of an expanded clone; other rows omit it.

clone size: NA
V gene: TRBV18
D gene: NA
J gene: TRBJ2-7
CDR3 protein: CASSPWNRDIASEQYF
CDR3 DNA: TGTGCCAGCTCACCATGGAACCGGGACATAGCCAGCGAGCAGTACTTC

clone size: NA
V gene: TRBV6-4
D gene: NA
J gene: TRBJ1-6
CDR3 protein: CASSATGFNSPLHF
CDR3 DNA: TGTGCCAGCAGCGCCACAGGGTTTAATTCACCCCTCCACTTT

clone size: NA
V gene: TRBV4-1
D gene: TRBD1
J gene: TRBJ2-6
CDR3 protein: CASARPGTGTGANVLTF
CDR3 DNA: TGCGCCAGCGCACGTCCCGGGACAGGGACCGGGGCCAACGTCCTGACTTTC

clone size: NA
V gene: TRBV19
D gene: NA
J gene: TRBJ1-1
CDR3 protein: CASSISGVMNTEAFF
CDR3 DNA: TGTGCCAGTAGTATTTCAGGGGTAATGAACACTGAAGCTTTCTTT

clone size: NA
V gene: TRBV6-5
D gene: TRBD2
J gene: TRBJ2-7
CDR3 protein: CASKPSGPMVHEQYF
CDR3 DNA: TGTGCCAGCAAGCCTAGCGGGCCGATGGTTCACGAGCAGTACTTC

clone size: NA
V gene: TRBV14
D gene: TRBD1
J gene: TRBJ1-2
CDR3 protein: CASSPSWTGDGYGYTF
CDR3 DNA: TGTGCCAGCAGCCCCTCTTGGACAGGGGACGGCTATGGCTACACCTTC

clone size: NA
V gene: TRBV9
D gene: NA
J gene: TRBJ2-5
CDR3 protein: CASSAGQIQETQYF
CDR3 DNA: TGTGCCAGCAGCGCCGGACAGATACAAGAGACCCAGTACTTC

clone size: NA
V gene: TRBV7-3
D gene: TRBD2
J gene: TRBJ2-3
CDR3 protein: CASSAVPDRAGGTDTQYF
CDR3 DNA: TGTGCCAGCAGCGCCGTACCCGACAGAGCGGGGGGCACAGATACGCAGTATTTT

clone size: NA
V gene: TRBV3-1/TRBV3-2
D gene: TRBD2
J gene: TRBJ2-1
CDR3 protein: CASSQAQDGGTSQFF
CDR3 DNA: TGTGCCAGCAGCCAAGCCCAAGACGGGGGGACTAGTCAGTTCTTC

clone size: NA
V gene: TRBV6-4
D gene: NA
J gene: TRBJ1-6
CDR3 protein: CASSREGPRTNSPLHF
CDR3 DNA: TGTGCCAGCAGCCGAGAGGGCCCCAGGACTAATTCACCCCTCCACTTT

clone size: NA
V gene: TRBV5-6
D gene: TRBD2
J gene: TRBJ2-3
CDR3 protein: CASSPHLAGAADTQYF
CDR3 DNA: TGTGCCAGCAGTCCACACTTAGCGGGAGCGGCAGATACGCAGTATTTT

clone size: NA
V gene: TRBV3-1/TRBV3-2
D gene: TRBD1
J gene: TRBJ1-2
CDR3 protein: CASSQGQGVPNYGYTF
CDR3 DNA: TGTGCCAGCAGCCAAGGACAGGGGGTCCCTAACTATGGCTACACCTTC

clone size: NA
V gene: TRBV25-1
D gene: NA
J gene: TRBJ2-3
CDR3 protein: CASSDPGTDTQYF
CDR3 DNA: TGTGCCAGCAGTGATCCCGGCACAGATACGCAGTATTTT

clone size: NA
V gene: TRBV19
D gene: TRBD2
J gene: TRBJ2-1
CDR3 protein: CASSIGGLAGEGQFF
CDR3 DNA: TGTGCCAGTAGTATTGGGGGACTAGCGGGAGAGGGGCAGTTCTTC

clone size: once
V gene: TRBV3-1/TRBV3-2
D gene: NA
J gene: TRBJ2-6
CDR3 protein: CASSPYPDGGSGANVLTF
CDR3 DNA: TGTGCCAGCAGCCCCTATCCAGACGGGGGCTCTGGGGCCAACGTCCTGACTTTC

clone size: NA
V gene: TRBV6-1
D gene: NA
J gene: TRBJ2-3
CDR3 protein: CASSEIQREATDTQYF
CDR3 DNA: TGTGCCAGCAGTGAAATCCAGAGAGAGGCCACAGATACGCAGTATTTT

clone size: NA
V gene: TRBV27
D gene: NA
J gene: TRBJ1-6
CDR3 protein: CASSSGSSRPLHF
CDR3 DNA: TGTGCCAGCAGCTCAGGGTCCTCCCGGCCCCTCCACTTT

clone size: once
V gene: TRBV7-3
D gene: TRBD1
J gene: TRBJ2-3
CDR3 protein: CASSFGTGSDTQYF
CDR3 DNA: TGTGCCAGCAGCTTCGGGACAGGGTCAGATACGCAGTATTTT

clone size: NA
V gene: TRBV5-1
D gene: NA
J gene: TRBJ1-3
CDR3 protein: CASSLAGYGNTIYF
CDR3 DNA: TGCGCCAGCAGCTTGGCGGGGTATGGAAACACCATATATTTT

clone size: NA
V gene: TRBV7-9
D gene: TRBD1
J gene: TRBJ1-6
CDR3 protein: CASGRQGSPLHF
CDR3 DNA: TGTGCCAGCGGCCGACAGGGCTCACCCCTCCACTTT

clone size: NA
V gene: TRBV29-1
D gene: TRBD1
J gene: TRBJ1-6
CDR3 protein: CSARDSFNSPLHF
CDR3 DNA: TGCAGCGCCAGGGACAGTTTTAATTCACCCCTCCACTTT

clone size: NA
V gene: TRBV18
D gene: NA
J gene: TRBJ1-2
CDR3 protein: CASSPTQLVEGYTF
CDR3 DNA: TGTGCCAGCTCACCAACACAGCTGGTAGAGGGCTACACCTTC

clone size: NA
V gene: TRBV9
D gene: TRBD2
J gene: TRBJ2-1
CDR3 protein: CASSVPGLADEQFF
CDR3 DNA: TGTGCCAGCAGCGTTCCCGGACTAGCGGATGAGCAGTTCTTC

clone size: NA
V gene: TRBV5-1
D gene: NA
J gene: TRBJ1-2
CDR3 protein: CASSLEEVGGGYTF
CDR3 DNA: TGCGCCAGCAGCTTGGAAGAGGTGGGTGGTGGCTACACCTTC

clone size: NA
V gene: TRBV24-1
D gene: NA
J gene: TRBJ1-1
CDR3 protein: CATSDGGVLNTEAFF
CDR3 DNA: TGTGCCACCAGTGACGGAGGGGTTTTGAACACTGAAGCTTTCTTT

clone size: NA
V gene: TRBV7-2
D gene: TRBD2
J gene: TRBJ2-7
CDR3 protein: CASSLTSASYEQYF
CDR3 DNA: TGTGCCAGCAGCTTAACTAGCGCCTCCTACGAGCAGTACTTC

clone size: NA
V gene: TRBV19
D gene: TRBD2
J gene: TRBJ2-1
CDR3 protein: CASKRSSGTYNEQFF
CDR3 DNA: TGTGCCAGTAAAAGATCTAGCGGGACCTACAATGAGCAGTTCTTC

clone size: NA
V gene: TRBV7-3
D gene: NA
J gene: TRBJ2-3
CDR3 protein: CASSLKRGTATDTQYF
CDR3 DNA: TGTGCCAGCAGCTTAAAAAGGGGGACCGCCACAGATACGCAGTATTTT

clone size: NA
V gene: TRBV24-1
D gene: TRBD1
J gene: TRBJ2-7
CDR3 protein: CATSDPTGNEQYF
CDR3 DNA: TGTGCCACCAGTGATCCGACAGGGAACGAGCAGTACTTC

clone size: NA
V gene: TRBV6-5
D gene: TRBD2
J gene: TRBJ2-1
CDR3 protein: CASREGLAAYNEQFF
CDR3 DNA: TGTGCCAGCAGGGAGGGACTAGCGGCCTACAATGAGCAGTTCTTC

clone size: NA
V gene: TRBV19
D gene: TRBD1
J gene: TRBJ2-7
CDR3 protein: CASSMVPGQGAYEQYF
CDR3 DNA: TGTGCCAGTAGTATGGTACCGGGACAGGGGGCCTACGAGCAGTACTTC

clone size: NA
V gene: TRBV18
D gene: TRBD1
J gene: TRBJ2-7
CDR3 protein: CASSPPWGQGGFDEQYF
CDR3 DNA: TGTGCCAGCTCACCACCCTGGGGACAGGGTGGGTTCGACGAGCAGTACTTC

clone size: few
V gene: TRBV7-2
D gene: NA
J gene: TRBJ1-1
CDR3 protein: CASSLGGPPEAFF
CDR3 DNA: TGTGCCAGCAGCTTGGGGGGGCCCCCTGAAGCTTTCTTT

clone size: NA
V gene: TRBV15
D gene: NA
J gene: TRBJ2-3
CDR3 protein: CATSPRLAGGDTQYF
CDR3 DNA: TGTGCCACCAGCCCCCGTTTAGCTGGGGGGGATACGCAGTATTTT

clone size: NA
V gene: TRBV2
D gene: NA
J gene: TRBJ2-6
CDR3 protein: CASSEVTPGSGANVLTF
CDR3 DNA: TGTGCCAGCAGTGAAGTAACCCCAGGCTCTGGGGCCAACGTCCTGACTTTC

clone size: NA
V gene: TRBV18
D gene: TRBD2
J gene: TRBJ2-7
CDR3 protein: CASSPATSPTYEQYF
CDR3 DNA: TGTGCCAGCTCACCCGCGACTAGCCCCACCTACGAGCAGTACTTC

clone size: NA
V gene: TRBV20-1
D gene: NA
J gene: TRBJ1-1
CDR3 protein: CSARRMTVAFF
CDR3 DNA: TGCAGTGCTAGGCGGATGACAGTGGCTTTCTTT

clone size: NA
V gene: TRBV5-1
D gene: NA
J gene: TRBJ2-5
CDR3 protein: CASSSKETQYF
CDR3 DNA: TGCGCCAGCAGCTCAAAAGAGACCCAGTACTTC

clone size: NA
V gene: TRBV14
D gene: TRBD2
J gene: TRBJ2-2
CDR3 protein: CASSQEAGLNTGELFF
CDR3 DNA: TGTGCCAGCAGCCAAGAAGCGGGGCTGAACACCGGGGAGCTGTTTTTT

clone size: NA
V gene: TRBV28
D gene: TRBD2
J gene: TRBJ2-3
CDR3 protein: CASSTPGLAENTDTQYF
CDR3 DNA: TGTGCCAGCAGCACTCCGGGACTAGCTGAAAACACAGATACGCAGTATTTT

clone size: NA
V gene: TRBV27
D gene: TRBD2
J gene: TRBJ2-2
CDR3 protein: CASKASGTNTGELFF
CDR3 DNA: TGTGCCAGCAAAGCTAGCGGGACGAACACCGGGGAGCTGTTTTTT

clone size: NA
V gene: TRBV24-1
D gene: TRBD1
J gene: TRBJ2-7
CDR3 protein: CATSEGRGPAYEQYF
CDR3 DNA: TGTGCCACCAGTGAGGGCAGGGGGCCTGCCTACGAGCAGTACTTC